This T cell receptor beta chain was sequenced in a study of T cells after yellow fever vaccination. Findings and caveats of the study: Once the booster was given, most primary-vaccination clones reappeared, at 95% to 97% for CD4 and around 90% for CD8. Some clonotypes, a small share, were shared between CD4 and CD8 compartments. It was a weaker secondary response, yet one that peaked faster, at day 5 versus 15.

TCRdb re-called the 5' RACE reads through MiXCR, storing one row per CDR3 protein. This sample yields 310,000 or so distinct CDR3 sequences, of which 3.6% are seen a single time; around 20% belongs to the top ten. This clonotype came up a few times. Antigen: not known. Germline V gives CDR1 SGHDT, CDR2 YYEEEE. With 4 bases removed from V and 4 bases from J, the gap between germline ends came to 12 bases. This CDR3 region has 14 residues. V usage is TRBV5-6 and J usage is TRBJ1-5, with a tentative D call TRBD1 (5 bases). The sample here was PBMCs, taken on the day of the yellow fever booster vaccination. The receptor comes from a man between 18 and 35 years old who received the YFV17D yellow fever vaccine. CDR3 sequence: CASSDRQPNQPQHF. As DNA, the CDR3 is TGTGCCAGCAGCGATCGACAGCCAAATCAGCCCCAGCATTTT.